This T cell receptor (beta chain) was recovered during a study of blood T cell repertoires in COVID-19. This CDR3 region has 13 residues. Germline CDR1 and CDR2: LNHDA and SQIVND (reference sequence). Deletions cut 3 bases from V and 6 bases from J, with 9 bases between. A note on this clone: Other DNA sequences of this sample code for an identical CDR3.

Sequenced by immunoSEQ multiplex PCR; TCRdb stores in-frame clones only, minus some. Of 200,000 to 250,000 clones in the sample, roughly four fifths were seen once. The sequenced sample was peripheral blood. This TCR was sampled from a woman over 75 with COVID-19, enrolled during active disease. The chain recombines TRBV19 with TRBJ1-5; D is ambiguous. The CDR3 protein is CASSIAGGQPQHF. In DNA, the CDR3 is TGTGCCAGTAGTATCGCAGGAGGTCAGCCCCAGCATTTT.